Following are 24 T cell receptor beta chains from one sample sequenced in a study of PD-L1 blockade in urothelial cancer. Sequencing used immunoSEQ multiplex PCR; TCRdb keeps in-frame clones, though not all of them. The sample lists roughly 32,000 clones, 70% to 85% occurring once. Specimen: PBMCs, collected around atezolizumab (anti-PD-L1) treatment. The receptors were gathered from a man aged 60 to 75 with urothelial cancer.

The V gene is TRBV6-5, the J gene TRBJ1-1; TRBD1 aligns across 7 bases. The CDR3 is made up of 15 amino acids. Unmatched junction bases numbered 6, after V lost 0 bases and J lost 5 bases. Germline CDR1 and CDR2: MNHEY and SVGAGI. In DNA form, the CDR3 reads TGTGCCAGCAGTTACTCGAAGGTCAGGGGGACTGAAGCTTTCTTT. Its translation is CASSYSKVRGTEAFF.

CDR3 sequence reads: CASSQVEGGGGKQFF. DNA for the CDR3: TGCGCCAGCAGCCAAGTAGAAGGAGGCGGGGGTAAGCAGTTCTTC. The genes are TRBV4-3 and TRBJ2-1, with 7 positions matching TRBD2. J was trimmed by 11 bases and V by 1 base; bases with no gene match: 11. The CDR3 has 15 residues. Germline-derived CDR1 and CDR2 are LGHNA and YSLEER.

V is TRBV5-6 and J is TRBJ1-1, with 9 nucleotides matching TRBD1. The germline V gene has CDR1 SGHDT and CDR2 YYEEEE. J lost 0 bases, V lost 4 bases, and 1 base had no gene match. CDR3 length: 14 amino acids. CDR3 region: CASSRDRVNTEAFF. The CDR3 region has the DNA TGTGCCAGCAGCAGGGACAGGGTGAACACTGAAGCTTTCTTT.

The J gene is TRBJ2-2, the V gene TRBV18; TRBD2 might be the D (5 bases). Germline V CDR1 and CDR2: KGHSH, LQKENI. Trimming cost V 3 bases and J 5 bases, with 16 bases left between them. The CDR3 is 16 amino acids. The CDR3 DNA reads TGTGCCAGCTCACCGCGGGCCGAGAGAAGGACCGGGGAGCTGTTTTTT. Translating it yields CASSPRAERRTGELFF. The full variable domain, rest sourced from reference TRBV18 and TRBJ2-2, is NAGVMQNPRHLVRRRGQEARLRCSPMKGHSHVYWYRQLPEEGLKFMVYLQKENIIDESGMPKERFSAEFPKEGPSILRIQQVVRGDSAAYFCASSPRAERRTGELFFGEGSRLTVL.

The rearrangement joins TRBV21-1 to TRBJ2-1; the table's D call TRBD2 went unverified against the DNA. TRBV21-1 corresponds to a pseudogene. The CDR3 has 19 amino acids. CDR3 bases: TGTGCCAGCAGCAAAGGCGGGACTAGCGGGAGCCGCTCCTACAATGAGCAGTTCTTC. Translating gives CASSKGGTSGSRSYNEQFF.

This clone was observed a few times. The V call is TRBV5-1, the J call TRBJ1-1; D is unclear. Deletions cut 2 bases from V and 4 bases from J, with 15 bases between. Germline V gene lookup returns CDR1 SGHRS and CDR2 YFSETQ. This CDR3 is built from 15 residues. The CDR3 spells CASSFGFQASTEAFF. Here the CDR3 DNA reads TGCGCCAGCAGCTTTGGGTTTCAGGCGAGCACTGAAGCTTTCTTT.

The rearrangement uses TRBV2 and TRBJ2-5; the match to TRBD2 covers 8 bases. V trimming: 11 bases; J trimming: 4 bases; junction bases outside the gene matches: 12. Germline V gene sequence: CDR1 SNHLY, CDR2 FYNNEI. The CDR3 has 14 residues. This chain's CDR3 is CALSSGAGGETQYF. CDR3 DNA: TGTGCCCTTTCTTCAGGGGCGGGGGGAGAGACCCAGTACTTC.

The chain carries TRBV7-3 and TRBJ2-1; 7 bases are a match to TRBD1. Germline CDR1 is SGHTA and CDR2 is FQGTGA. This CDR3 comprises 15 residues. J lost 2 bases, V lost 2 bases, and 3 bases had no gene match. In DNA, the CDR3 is TGTGCCAGCAGCTTAGTCAGGGGGACCTACAATGAGCAGTTCTTC. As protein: CASSLVRGTYNEQFF.

For the CDR3, the DNA is TGTGCTAGTGGTTTGGTAGGGCAGGGGGCTTCCAGAGAGACCCAGTACTTC. It is translated as CASGLVGQGASRETQYF. This sequence joins TRBV12-5 and TRBJ2-5, with 8 bases fitting TRBD1. V lost 0 bases to trimming and J lost 4 bases; unmatched junction nucleotides: 10. The germline V gene encodes CDR1 LGHNT and CDR2 FRNRAP. There are 17 residues in the CDR3. Complete variable domain (other parts from reference TRBV12-5 and TRBJ2-5): DARVTQTPRHKVTEMGQEVTMRCQPILGHNTVFWYRQTMMQGLELLAYFRNRAPLDDSGMPKDRFSAEMPDATLATLKIQPSEPRDSAVYFCASGLVGQGASRETQYFGPGTRLLVL.

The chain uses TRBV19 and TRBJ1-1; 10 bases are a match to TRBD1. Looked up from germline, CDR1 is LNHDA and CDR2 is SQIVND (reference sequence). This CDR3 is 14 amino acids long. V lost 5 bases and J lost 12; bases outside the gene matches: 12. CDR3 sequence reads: CASSPAGTGDIPFF. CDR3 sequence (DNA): TGTGCCAGTAGTCCCGCCGGGACAGGGGACATACCTTTCTTT.

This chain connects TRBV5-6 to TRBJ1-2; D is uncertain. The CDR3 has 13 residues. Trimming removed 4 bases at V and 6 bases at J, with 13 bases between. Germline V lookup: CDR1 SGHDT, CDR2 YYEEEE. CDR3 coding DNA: TGTGCCAGCAGCCGCCTCGGTGCGGATGGCTACACCTTC. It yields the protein CASSRLGADGYTF. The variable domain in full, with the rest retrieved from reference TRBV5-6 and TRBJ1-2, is DAGVTQSPTHLIKTRGQQVTLRCSPKSGHDTVSWYQQALGQGPQFIFQYYEEEERQRGNFPDRFSGHQFPNYSSELNVNALLLGDSALYLCASSRLGADGYTFGSGTRLTVV.

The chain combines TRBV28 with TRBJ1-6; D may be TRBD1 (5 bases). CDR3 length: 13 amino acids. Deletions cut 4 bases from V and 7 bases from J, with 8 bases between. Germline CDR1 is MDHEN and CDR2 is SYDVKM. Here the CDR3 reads CASSSPGNSPLHF. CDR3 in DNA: TGTGCCAGCAGTTCCCCAGGGAATTCACCCCTCCACTTT.

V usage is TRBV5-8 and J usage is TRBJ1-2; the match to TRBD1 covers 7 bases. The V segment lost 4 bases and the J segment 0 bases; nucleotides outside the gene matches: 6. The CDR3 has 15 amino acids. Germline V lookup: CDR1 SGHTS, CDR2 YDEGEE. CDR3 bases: TGTGCCAGCAGCCAGACAGGGATTGCTAACTATGGCTACACCTTC. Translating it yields CASSQTGIANYGYTF.

The CDR3 DNA sequence: TGTGCCAGCAGCGGCGGAAGATTTGCAACTAATGAAAAACTGTTTTTT. This encodes CASSGGRFATNEKLFF. The chain uses TRBV7-2 and TRBJ1-4; D gene uncertain. Germline V gene lookup returns CDR1 SGHTA and CDR2 FQGNSA. Trimming pared 5 bases from V and 0 bases from J, leaving 13 bases between. This CDR3 has 16 residues.

The CDR3 loop is CASSQSNSGQGENSPLHF. The CDR3 DNA sequence: TGCGCCAGCAGTCAATCGAACTCCGGACAGGGTGAAAATTCACCCCTCCACTTT. V and J are TRBV23-1 and TRBJ1-6; 8 bases fit TRBD1. TRBV23-1 is an ORF, with its function uncertain. Trimming removed 0 bases from V and 7 bases from J; junction bases left unmatched: 11. The CDR3 is 18 amino acids.

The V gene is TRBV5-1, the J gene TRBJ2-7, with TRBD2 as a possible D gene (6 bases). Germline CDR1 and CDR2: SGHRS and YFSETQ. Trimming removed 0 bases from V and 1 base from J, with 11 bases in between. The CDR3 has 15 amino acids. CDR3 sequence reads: CASSLGGGGSYEQYF. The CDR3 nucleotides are TGCGCCAGCAGCTTGGGAGGCGGAGGGTCCTACGAGCAGTACTTC.

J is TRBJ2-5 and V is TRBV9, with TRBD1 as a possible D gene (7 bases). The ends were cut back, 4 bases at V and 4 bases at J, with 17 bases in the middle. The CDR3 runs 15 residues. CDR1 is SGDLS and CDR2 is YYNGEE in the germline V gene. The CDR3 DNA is TGTGCCAGCAGCCCTCAGGGGGGAGACACAGAGACCCAGTACTTC. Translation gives CASSPQGGDTETQYF.

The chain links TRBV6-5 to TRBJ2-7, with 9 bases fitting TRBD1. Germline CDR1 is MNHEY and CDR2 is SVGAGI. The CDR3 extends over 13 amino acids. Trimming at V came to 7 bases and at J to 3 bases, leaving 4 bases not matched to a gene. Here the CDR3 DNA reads TGTGCCAGCAAGGGGACAGGGAACTACGAGCAGTACTTC. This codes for CASKGTGNYEQYF.

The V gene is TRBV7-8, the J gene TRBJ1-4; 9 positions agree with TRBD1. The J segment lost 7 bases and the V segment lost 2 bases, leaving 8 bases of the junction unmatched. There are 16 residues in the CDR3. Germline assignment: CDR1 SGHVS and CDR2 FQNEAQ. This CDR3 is CASSLMGQGMAEKLFF. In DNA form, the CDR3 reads TGTGCCAGCAGCTTAATGGGACAGGGAATGGCTGAAAAACTGTTTTTT.

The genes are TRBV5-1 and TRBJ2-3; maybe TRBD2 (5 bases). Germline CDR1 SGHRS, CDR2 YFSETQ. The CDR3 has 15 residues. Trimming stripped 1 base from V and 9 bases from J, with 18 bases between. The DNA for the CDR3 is TGCGCCAGCAGCTTGAGCGGAGTCGGGATAGAGACGCAGTATTTT. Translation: CASSLSGVGIETQYF.

Written as DNA, the CDR3 is TGTGCCAGCAGCCCACTGGGACAGGGCGTCCACGAGCAGTACTTC. It codes for CASSPLGQGVHEQYF. The chain employs TRBV7-9 and TRBJ2-7; TRBD1 aligns across 9 bases. Germline V CDR1 and CDR2: SEHNR, FQNEAQ (reference sequence). CDR3 length: 15 residues. V trimming: 5 bases; J trimming: 5 bases; junction bases outside the gene matches: 10.

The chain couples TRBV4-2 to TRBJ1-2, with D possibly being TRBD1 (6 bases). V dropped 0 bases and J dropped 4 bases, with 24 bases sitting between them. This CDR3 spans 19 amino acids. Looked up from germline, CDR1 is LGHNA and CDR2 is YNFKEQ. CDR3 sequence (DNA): TGTGCCAGCAGCCAAGAACCTCAGAGAGGCGGGGGGCAGCGCTATGGCTACACCTTC. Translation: CASSQEPQRGGGQRYGYTF.

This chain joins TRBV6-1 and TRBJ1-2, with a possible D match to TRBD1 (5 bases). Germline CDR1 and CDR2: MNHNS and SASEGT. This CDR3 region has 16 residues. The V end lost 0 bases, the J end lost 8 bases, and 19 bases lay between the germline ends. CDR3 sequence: CASSEASFGGGLGYTF. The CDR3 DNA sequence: TGTGCCAGCAGTGAAGCTAGTTTTGGGGGAGGGCTCGGCTACACCTTC.

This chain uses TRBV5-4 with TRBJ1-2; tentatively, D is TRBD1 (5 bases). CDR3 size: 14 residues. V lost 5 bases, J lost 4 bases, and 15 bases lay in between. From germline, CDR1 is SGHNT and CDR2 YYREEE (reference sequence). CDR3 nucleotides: TGTGCCAGCAGTCCTCAGGGAATACTCTATGGCTACACCTTC. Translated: CASSPQGILYGYTF. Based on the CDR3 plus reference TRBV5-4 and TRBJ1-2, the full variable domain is ETGVTQSPTHLIKTRGQQVTLRCSSQSGHNTVSWYQQALGQGPQFIFQYYREEENGRGNFPPRFSGLQFPNYSSELNVNALELDDSALYLCASSPQGILYGYTFGSGTRLTVV.